This T cell receptor (beta chain) was captured by sequencing in a study of cytomegalovirus exposure and HLA in healthy donors. Of note for this clone: What it recognizes is unknown.

PCR primers comprised 60 Vbeta and 13 Jbeta primers. The repertoire was sequenced with immunoSEQ multiplex PCR; TCRdb's copy has only in-frame clones and lacks some. This sample has some 150,000 clones, with 74% found just once. Whole-study findings and limits: A link between a missense DCLRE1C variant and TCR beta V- and J-gene trimming emerged from a later analysis.

The CDR3 length is 14 residues. Germline-derived CDR1 and CDR2 are PRHDT and FYEKMQ (reference sequence). V lost 6 bases to trimming and J lost 3 bases; unmatched junction nucleotides: 8. The chain couples TRBV13 to TRBJ2-7, with 7 bases identical to TRBD2. Sequenced: PBMCs. This clonotype originated in a man aged 25 to 45 in good health and CMV-seronegative. CDR3 sequence reads: CASRTRGGDYEQYF. The CDR3 DNA follows: TGTGCCAGCAGAACAAGGGGAGGGGACTACGAGCAGTACTTC.